This entry is about one T cell receptor (beta chain). Antigen specificity is unknown. Vbeta (60) and Jbeta (13) primers were used in the PCR. TCRdb's table, derived via immunoSEQ multiplex PCR, lists solely in-frame clones and lacks some. The table includes 120,000 to 150,000 clones, 80% detected once. This entry is derived from a study of cytomegalovirus exposure and HLA in healthy donors. Whole-study results and caveats: For presence/absence analyses, sequencing depth was assumed to be roughly uniform across donors. The authors later found TCR association rates varying by HLA locus, with DRB1 most and HLA-C fewest.

Per the germline V gene, CDR1 is MGHRA and CDR2 is YSYEKL. The V end was cut by 2 bases, the J end by 0 bases, with 11 bases between. The CDR3 has 16 residues. The origin of this receptor is a man aged 40-50 years in good health and CMV-seropositive. The rearrangement links TRBV4-1 to TRBJ1-3; D is unresolved. The sample taken for sequencing was PBMCs. This chain's CDR3 is CASSQSRTSSGNTIYF. CDR3 coding DNA: TGCGCCAGCAGCCAATCTCGGACTTCCTCTGGAAACACCATATATTTT.